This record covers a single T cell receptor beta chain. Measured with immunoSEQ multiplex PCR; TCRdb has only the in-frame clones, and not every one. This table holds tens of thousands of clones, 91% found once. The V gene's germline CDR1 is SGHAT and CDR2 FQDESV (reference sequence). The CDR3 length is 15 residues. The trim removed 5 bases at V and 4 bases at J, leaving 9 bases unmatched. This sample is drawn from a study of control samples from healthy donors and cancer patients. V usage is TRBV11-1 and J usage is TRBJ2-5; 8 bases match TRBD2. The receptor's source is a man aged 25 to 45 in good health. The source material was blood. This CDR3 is CASSPTAGGGETQYF. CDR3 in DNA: TGTGCCAGCAGCCCCACTGCCGGGGGGGGAGAGACCCAGTACTTC. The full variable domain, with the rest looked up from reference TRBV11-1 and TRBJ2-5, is EAEVAQSPRYKITEKSQAVAFWCDPISGHATLYWYRQILGQGPELLVQFQDESVVDDSQLPKDRFSAERLKGVDSTLKIQPAELGDSAMYLCASSPTAGGGETQYFGPGTRLLVL.